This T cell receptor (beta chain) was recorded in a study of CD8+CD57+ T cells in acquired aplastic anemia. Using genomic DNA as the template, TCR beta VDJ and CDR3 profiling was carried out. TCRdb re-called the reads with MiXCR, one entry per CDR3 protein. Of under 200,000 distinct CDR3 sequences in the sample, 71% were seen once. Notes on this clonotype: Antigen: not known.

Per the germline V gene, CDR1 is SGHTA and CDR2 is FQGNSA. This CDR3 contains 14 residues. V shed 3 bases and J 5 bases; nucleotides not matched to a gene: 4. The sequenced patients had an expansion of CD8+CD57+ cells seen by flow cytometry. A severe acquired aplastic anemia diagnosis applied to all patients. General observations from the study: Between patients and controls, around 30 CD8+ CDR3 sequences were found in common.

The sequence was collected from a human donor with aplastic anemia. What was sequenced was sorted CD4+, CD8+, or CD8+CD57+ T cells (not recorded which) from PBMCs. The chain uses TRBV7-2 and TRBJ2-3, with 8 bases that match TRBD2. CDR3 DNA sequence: TGTGCCAGCAGCTTGCGGGGGGCGAAAGATACGCAGTATTTT. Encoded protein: CASSLRGAKDTQYF.